This T cell receptor (beta chain) appears in the sequencing data of a study of cytomegalovirus exposure and HLA in healthy donors. The overall study: The roughly 120 million unique TCR beta sequences, from 150 million to 200 million T cells, were found by an earlier analysis.

Study-level results: Sequencing depth across donors, presence/absence analyses assumed, was roughly uniform.

To note about this clone: Its antigen is not known.

Germline values: CDR1 SGHRS, CDR2 YFSETQ. CDR3 size: 16 residues. V dropped 0 bases and J dropped 5 bases, with 17 bases sitting between them. PCR primers comprised 60 Vbeta and 13 Jbeta primers. Assay: immunoSEQ multiplex PCR; the TCRdb copy retains only in-frame clones and omits some. The sample has approximately 160,000 clones, over 75% seen once. The TCR was taken from a man younger than 45 in good health and CMV-seropositive. The V and J genes are TRBV5-1 and TRBJ1-1; weak D call: TRBD1 (5 bases). The specimen sequenced was PBMCs. The CDR3 region is CASSLANGAVDTEAFF. CDR3 coding DNA: TGCGCCAGCAGCTTGGCGAATGGGGCCGTTGATACTGAAGCTTTCTTT.